This T cell receptor beta chain came from a study of blood T cell repertoires in COVID-19. This CDR3 is built from 15 residues. V gave up 5 bases and J gave up 6 bases, with 20 bases separating them. Germline V lookup: CDR1 SEHNR, CDR2 FQNEAQ (reference sequence). Profiling relied on immunoSEQ multiplex PCR, and the TCRdb table lists in-frame clones only, not all of them. Of some 64,000 clones listed, under 85% are singletons. The sequenced material came from peripheral blood. The sequence was collected from a woman of 80 years or more with active or convalescent COVID-19. The chain uses TRBV7-9 and TRBJ2-7, with D perhaps TRBD2 (5 bases). DNA for the CDR3: TGTGCCAGCAGCCCAAACCGGGGTCTCTCGGGCGAGCAGTACTTC. This gives the protein CASSPNRGLSGEQYF.